This note documents a single T cell receptor (beta chain) sequence. These data belong to a study of blood T cell repertoires in COVID-19. Study at large: Samples of COVID-19 (acute and convalescent) were obtained from the United States, Italy and Spain.

In the original workflow: Nucleated cell number was recorded as an estimate derived from reference gene primer amplification. Libraries were prepared by immunoSEQ multiplex PCR; TCRdb keeps only in-frame clonotypes and omits some of them. V, J and clone size reflect that table, while D and trimming were determined from the DNA. Among some 390,000 clones listed, approximately 90% were seen once. Per germline, CDR1 LGHNA and CDR2 YSLEER. The CDR3 contains 18 residues. V lost 1 base and J lost 6, with 21 bases in between. The chain recombines TRBV4-3 with TRBJ2-2; D is possibly TRBD1 (5 bases). What was sequenced was peripheral blood. The TCR sequence derives from a woman between 35 and 50 years old with COVID-19, enrolled during active disease. This chain's CDR3 is CASSQGLGARSDPGELFF. The CDR3 DNA sequence: TGCGCCAGCAGCCAAGGCCTTGGGGCACGCTCGGATCCCGGGGAGCTGTTTTTT.